These 6 T cell receptor beta chains share one sample of origin, sequenced in a study of T cells in Graves' hyperthyroidism and ophthalmopathy. TCR beta CDR3 regions were amplified from RNA. Using the HTBI primer set, a first-round RT-PCR was run on the TCR CDR3. TCRdb ran MiXCR on the multiplex PCR reads and lists one entry per CDR3 protein. The data contain hundreds of thousands of distinct CDR3 sequences, approximately 15% of them singletons. Material: blood. The receptor set was obtained from a woman aged 30 to 39 with Graves' hyperthyroidism that later progressed to Graves' ophthalmopathy.

This clonotype was detected a few times. This chain links TRBV30 with TRBJ2-3; D may be TRBD2 (6 bases). The V end was cut by 2 bases, the J end by 6 bases, with 15 bases between. The CDR3 has 14 residues. Germline CDR1 GTSNPN, CDR2 SVGIG (reference sequence). CDR3 residues: CAWSLVGRFDTQYF. For the CDR3, the DNA is TGTGCCTGGAGTTTGGTAGGGAGGTTTGATACGCAGTATTTT.

This chain joins TRBV4-1 and TRBJ1-4; a weak D match, TRBD1 (5 bases). Germline CDR1 and CDR2: MGHRA and YSYEKL. V shed 2 bases and J shed 4 bases, with 14 bases lying between them. The CDR3 spans 16 residues. Written as DNA, the CDR3 is TGCGCCAGCAGCCAACCACTCCGGGACCTTAATGAAAAACTGTTTTTT. This codes for CASSQPLRDLNEKLFF.

The table lists this clonotype with many counts. The V call is TRBV20-1, the J call TRBJ2-5; TRBD1 agrees at 10 bases. Looked up from germline, CDR1 is DFQATT and CDR2 is SNEGSKA (reference sequence). Trimming removed 5 bases from V and 5 bases from J; junction bases left unmatched: 11. The CDR3 is 15 residues long. DNA of the CDR3: TGCAGTGCTGGGACAGGGGACTACTCAGGGGAGACCCAGTACTTC. Translating gives CSAGTGDYSGETQYF.

This clonotype came up many times. The V and J genes are TRBV30 and TRBJ1-2; D ambiguous. Trimming removed 0 bases at V and 2 bases at J, with 13 bases between. Germline loops: CDR1 GTSNPN, CDR2 SVGIG (reference sequence). This CDR3 region has 15 residues. For the CDR3, the DNA is TGTGCCTGGAGTGTATATCGGGGAAGGAACTATGGCTACACCTTC. Residues: CAWSVYRGRNYGYTF.

This clonotype was seen at least ten times. This chain links TRBV6-1 with TRBJ2-3, with 11 bases lining up with TRBD2. The CDR3 spans 19 residues. CDR1 and CDR2 from the germline V gene are MNHNS and SASEGT. The V gene end was trimmed by 5 bases and the J gene end by 4 bases; junction bases not matched to a gene: 17. The CDR3 DNA is TGTGCCAGCAGTTCCAGATCTAGCGGGAGGAGTCCCGGCGCAGATACGCAGTATTTT. It is translated as CASSSRSSGRSPGADTQYF.

J is TRBJ2-1 and V is TRBV19; D assignment may be TRBD1 or TRBD2 (5 bases each). CDR3 size: 15 residues. The V gene's germline CDR1 is LNHDA and CDR2 SQIVND (reference sequence). V was clipped by 3 bases and J by 6 bases, with 15 bases between them. CDR3 in DNA: TGTGCCAGTAGTATCGGGGCGGGCAATCTCAATGAGCAGTTCTTC. It codes for CASSIGAGNLNEQFF.